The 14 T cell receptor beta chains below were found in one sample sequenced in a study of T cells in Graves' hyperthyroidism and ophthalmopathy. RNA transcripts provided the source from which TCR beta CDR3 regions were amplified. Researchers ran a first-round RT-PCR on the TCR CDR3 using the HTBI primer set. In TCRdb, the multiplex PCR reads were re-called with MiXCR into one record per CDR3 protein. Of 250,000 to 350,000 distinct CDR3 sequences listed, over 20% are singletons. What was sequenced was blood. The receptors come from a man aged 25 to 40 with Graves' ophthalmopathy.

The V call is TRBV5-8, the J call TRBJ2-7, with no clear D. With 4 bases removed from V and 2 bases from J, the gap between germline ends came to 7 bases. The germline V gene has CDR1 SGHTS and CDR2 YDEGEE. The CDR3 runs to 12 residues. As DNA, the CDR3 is TGTGCCAGCAGCAAAATTCCCTACGAGCAGTACTTC. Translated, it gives CASSKIPYEQYF. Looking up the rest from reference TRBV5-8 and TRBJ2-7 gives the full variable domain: EAGVTQSPTHLIKTRGQQATLRCSPISGHTSVYWYQQALGLGLQFLLWYDEGEERNRGNFPPRFSGRQFPNYSSELNVNALELEDSALYLCASSKIPYEQYFGPGTRLTVT.

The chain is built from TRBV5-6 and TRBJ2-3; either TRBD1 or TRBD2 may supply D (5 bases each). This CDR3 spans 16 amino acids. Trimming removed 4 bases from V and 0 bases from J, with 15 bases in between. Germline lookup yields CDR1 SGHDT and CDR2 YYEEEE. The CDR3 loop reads CASSRGEISSTDTQYF. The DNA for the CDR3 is TGTGCCAGCAGCCGAGGGGAGATAAGTAGCACAGATACGCAGTATTTT.

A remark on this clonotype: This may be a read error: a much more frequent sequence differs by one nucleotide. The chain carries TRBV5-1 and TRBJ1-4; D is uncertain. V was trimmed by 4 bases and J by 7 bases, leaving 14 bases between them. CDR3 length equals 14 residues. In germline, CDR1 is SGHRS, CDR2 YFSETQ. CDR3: CASSARIASEKLFF. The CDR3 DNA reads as TGCGCCAGCAGCGCGAGGATAGCCTCTGAAAAACTGTTTTTT.

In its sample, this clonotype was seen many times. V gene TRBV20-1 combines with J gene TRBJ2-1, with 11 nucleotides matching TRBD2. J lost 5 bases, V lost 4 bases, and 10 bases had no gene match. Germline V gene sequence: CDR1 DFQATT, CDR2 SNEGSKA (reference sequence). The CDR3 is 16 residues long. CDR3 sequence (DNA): TGCAGTGCTACCCGGGACCTACTAGCGGGAGACAATGAGCAGTTCTTC. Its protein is CSATRDLLAGDNEQFF.

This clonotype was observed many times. In DNA form, the CDR3 reads TGTGCCTGGAGCCCGGGACTCAGCACAGATACGCAGTATTTT. Protein sequence: CAWSPGLSTDTQYF. The rearrangement joins TRBV30 to TRBJ2-3; the D gene is possibly TRBD2 (6 bases). V dropped 3 bases and J dropped 0 bases, with 10 bases sitting between them. This CDR3 has 14 residues. The germline V gene encodes CDR1 GTSNPN and CDR2 SVGIG (reference sequence).

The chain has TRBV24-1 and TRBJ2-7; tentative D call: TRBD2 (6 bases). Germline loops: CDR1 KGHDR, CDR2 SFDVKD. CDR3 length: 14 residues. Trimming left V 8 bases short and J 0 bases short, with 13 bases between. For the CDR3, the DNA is TGTGCCACCACCGCGGGACTCACCTCCTACGAGCAGTACTTC. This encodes CATTAGLTSYEQYF.

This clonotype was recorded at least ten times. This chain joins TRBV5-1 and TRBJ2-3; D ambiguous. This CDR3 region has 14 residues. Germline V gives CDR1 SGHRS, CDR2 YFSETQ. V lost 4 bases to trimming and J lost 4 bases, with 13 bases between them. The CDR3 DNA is TGCGCCAGCAGCACAGTTTCAGGATCAGATACGCAGTATTTT. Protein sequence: CASSTVSGSDTQYF.

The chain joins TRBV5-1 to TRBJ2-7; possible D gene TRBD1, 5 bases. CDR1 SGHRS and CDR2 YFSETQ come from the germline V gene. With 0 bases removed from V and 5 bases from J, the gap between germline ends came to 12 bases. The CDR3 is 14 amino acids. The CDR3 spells CASSLEQVWDEQYF. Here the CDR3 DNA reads TGCGCCAGCAGCTTGGAACAGGTCTGGGACGAGCAGTACTTC.

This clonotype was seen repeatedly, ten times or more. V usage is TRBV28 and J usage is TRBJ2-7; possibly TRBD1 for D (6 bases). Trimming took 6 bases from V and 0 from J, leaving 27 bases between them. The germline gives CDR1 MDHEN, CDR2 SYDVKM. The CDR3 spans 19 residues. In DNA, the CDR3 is TGTGCCAGCAGCCCTATGCTTGGGGGCCGTTTCGGGTCCTCCTACGAGCAGTACTTC. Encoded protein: CASSPMLGGRFGSSYEQYF.

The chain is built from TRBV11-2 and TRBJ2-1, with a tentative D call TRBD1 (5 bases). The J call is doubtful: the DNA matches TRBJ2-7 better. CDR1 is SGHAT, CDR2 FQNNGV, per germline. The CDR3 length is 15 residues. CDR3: CASSLGTGSYNEQYF. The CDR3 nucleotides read TGTGCCAGCAGCTTGGGTACAGGTTCCTACAATGAGCAGTACTTC.

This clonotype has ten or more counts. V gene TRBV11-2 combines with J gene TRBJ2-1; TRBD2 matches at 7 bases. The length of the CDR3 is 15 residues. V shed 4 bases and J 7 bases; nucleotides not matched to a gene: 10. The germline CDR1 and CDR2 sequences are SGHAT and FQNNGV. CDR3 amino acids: CASSSRQREGNEQFF. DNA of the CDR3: TGTGCCAGCAGCTCCCGGCAGCGGGAAGGGAATGAGCAGTTCTTC.

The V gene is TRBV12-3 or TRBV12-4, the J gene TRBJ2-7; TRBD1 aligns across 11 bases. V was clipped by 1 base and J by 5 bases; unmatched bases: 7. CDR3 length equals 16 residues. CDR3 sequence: CASSLGGTGGENEQYF. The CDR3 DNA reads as TGTGCCAGCAGTTTAGGGGGGACAGGGGGAGAAAACGAGCAGTACTTC.

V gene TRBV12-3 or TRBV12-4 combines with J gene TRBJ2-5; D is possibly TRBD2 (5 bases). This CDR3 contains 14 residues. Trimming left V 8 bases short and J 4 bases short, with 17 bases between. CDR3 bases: TGTGCCAGCCCCCCTGGACTGAGCGGAGAGACCCAGTACTTC. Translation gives CASPPGLSGETQYF.

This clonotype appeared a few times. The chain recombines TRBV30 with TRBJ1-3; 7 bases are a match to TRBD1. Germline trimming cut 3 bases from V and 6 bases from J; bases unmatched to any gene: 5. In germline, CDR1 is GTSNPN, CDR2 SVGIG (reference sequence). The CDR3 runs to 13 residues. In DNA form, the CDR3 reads TGTGCCTGGAGACTGACAGGGTCAAACACCATATATTTT. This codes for CAWRLTGSNTIYF.